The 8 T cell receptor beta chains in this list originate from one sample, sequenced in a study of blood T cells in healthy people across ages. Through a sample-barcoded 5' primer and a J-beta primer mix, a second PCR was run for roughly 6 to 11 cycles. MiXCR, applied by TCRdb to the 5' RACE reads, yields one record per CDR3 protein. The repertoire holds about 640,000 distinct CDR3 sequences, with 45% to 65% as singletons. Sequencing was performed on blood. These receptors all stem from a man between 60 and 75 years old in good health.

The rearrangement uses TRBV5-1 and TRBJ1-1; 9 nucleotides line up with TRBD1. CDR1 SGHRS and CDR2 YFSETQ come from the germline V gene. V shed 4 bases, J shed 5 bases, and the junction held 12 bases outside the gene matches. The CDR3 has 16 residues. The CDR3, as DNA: TGCGCCAGCAGCCCACCGGGACAGGGTCTTGGGACTGAAGCTTTCTTT. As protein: CASSPPGQGLGTEAFF.

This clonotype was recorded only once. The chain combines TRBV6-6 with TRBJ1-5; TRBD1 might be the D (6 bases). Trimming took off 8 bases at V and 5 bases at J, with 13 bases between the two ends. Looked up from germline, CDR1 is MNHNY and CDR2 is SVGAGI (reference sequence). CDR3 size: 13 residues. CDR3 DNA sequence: TGTGCCAGCGGCGACACAGGGCATCAGCCCCAGCATTTT. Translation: CASGDTGHQPQHF.

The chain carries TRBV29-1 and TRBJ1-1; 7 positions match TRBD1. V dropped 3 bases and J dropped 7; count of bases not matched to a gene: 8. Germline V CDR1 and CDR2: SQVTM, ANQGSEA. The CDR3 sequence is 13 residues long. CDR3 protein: CSVDGTASHEAFF. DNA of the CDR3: TGCAGCGTTGATGGGACAGCTTCCCATGAAGCTTTCTTT.

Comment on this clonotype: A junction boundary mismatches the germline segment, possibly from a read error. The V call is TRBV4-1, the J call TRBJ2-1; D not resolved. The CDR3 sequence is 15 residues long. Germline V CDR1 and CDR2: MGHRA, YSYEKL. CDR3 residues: CATSQVPGAYNEQFF. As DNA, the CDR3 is TGCGCCACCAGCCAAGTACCCGGAGCCTACAATGAGCAGTTCTTC.

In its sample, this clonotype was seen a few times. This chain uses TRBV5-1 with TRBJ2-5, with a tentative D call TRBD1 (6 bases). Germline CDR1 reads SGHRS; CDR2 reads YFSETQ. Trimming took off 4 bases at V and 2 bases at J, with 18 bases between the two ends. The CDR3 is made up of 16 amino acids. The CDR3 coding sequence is TGCGCCAGCAGCCCCGAGGGGGTGGGTACACAAGAGACCCAGTACTTC. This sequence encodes CASSPEGVGTQETQYF.

Here the CDR3 DNA reads TGTGCCATCAGTGTTAACACAGATACGCAGTATTTT. Translated: CAISVNTDTQYF. The rearrangement joins TRBV10-3 to TRBJ2-3; D uncertain. CDR3 length equals 12 residues. CDR1 is ENHRY, CDR2 SYGVKD, per germline. Trimming shortened V by 4 bases and J by 2 bases, and 4 bases separated the two germline ends.

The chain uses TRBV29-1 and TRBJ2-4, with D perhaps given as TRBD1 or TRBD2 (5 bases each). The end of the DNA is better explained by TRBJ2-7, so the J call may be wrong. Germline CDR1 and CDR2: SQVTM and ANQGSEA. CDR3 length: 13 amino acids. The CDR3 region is CSVGSGTDYEQYF. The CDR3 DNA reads TGCAGCGTTGGCTCCGGGACGGATTACGAGCAGTACTTC.

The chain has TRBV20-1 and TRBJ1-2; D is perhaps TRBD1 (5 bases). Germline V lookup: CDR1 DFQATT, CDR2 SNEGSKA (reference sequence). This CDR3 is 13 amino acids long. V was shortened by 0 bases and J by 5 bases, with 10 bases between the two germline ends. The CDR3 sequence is CSAREGVLYGYTF. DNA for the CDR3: TGCAGTGCTAGAGAGGGGGTCCTATATGGCTACACCTTC.